This T cell receptor (beta chain) comes out of a study of shared clonotypes between healthy human individuals. The overall study: The people who gave samples were a couple of women and a few men aged 18 to 49.

Germline assignment: CDR1 MGHRA and CDR2 YSYEKL. With V trimmed by 4 bases and J by 0 bases, 5 bases remained unmatched. The CDR3 is 15 amino acids. To note about this clone: Its cognate antigen is unknown.

Points from the study as a whole: When compared with the clonotypes that were shared by all four sorted-subset donors, the non-shared clonotypes turned out to have lower generation probabilities. Sharing of clonotypes among donors was expected to vary with sequencing depth.

Authors' analysis steps: ImmunoSEQ junction-only sequences lacked quality scores, so their filtering differed. The method was immunoSEQ multiplex PCR; TCRdb's version includes in-frame clones alone and lacks a portion of them. V, J and clone size reflect that table, while D and trimming were determined from the DNA. This table has about 1.5 million clones, nearly 99% appearing once. The chain links TRBV4-1 to TRBJ1-1; 7 nucleotides line up with TRBD1. Sample: naive CD4+ T cells sorted from blood. Subset here: CD45RA+ positively selected. The receptor was isolated from a man aged 25 to 40 in good health. CDR3 DNA sequence: TGCGCCAGCAGCCCGCGACAGGGATTGAACACTGAAGCTTTCTTT. It yields the protein CASSPRQGLNTEAFF.